Each of the 22 T cell receptor beta chains below was sequenced from the same sample in a study of T cells in women clearing cervical HPV infection. The method was immunoSEQ multiplex PCR; TCRdb's version includes in-frame clones alone and lacks a portion of them. Recorded for this sample: fewer than 30,000 clones. Specimen: blood buffy coat. These receptors were collected from a woman between 18 and 70 years old with a cervical HPV16 infection that either progressed to CIN3+ or cleared (not recorded which).

A word on this clone: Germline and junction disagree at one end, which may indicate a read error. The read halts 3 residues ahead of the CDR3 end, with the missing end drawn from the germline J gene. J is TRBJ2-5 and V is TRBV7-9; 9 bases align to TRBD1. Germline V gene sequence: CDR1 SEHNR, CDR2 FQNEAQ (reference sequence). CDR3 length: 14 amino acids. The DNA read from the CDR3 is TGTTCCAGCAGCCTGGACAGGGGCACAGATACC. This encodes CSSSLDRGTDT. The CDR3 in full is CSSSLDRGTDTQYF.

A note on this clone: The read stops 3 residues short of the end of the CDR3; the missing end is completed from the germline J gene. J is TRBJ2-5 and V is TRBV15; D gene unclear. CDR3 length: 14 amino acids. Trimming shortened V by 6 bases and J by 5 bases, and 16 bases separated the two germline ends. Germline CDR1 LNHNV, CDR2 YYDKDF (reference sequence). This chain's CDR3 is CATRPYFGVETQYF. The covered CDR3 bases are TGTGCCACCAGACCCTACTTCGGTGTGGAGACC.

A word on this clone: The CDR3 is cut off 3 residues early in the read; its end comes from the germline J gene. The chain employs TRBV11-3 and TRBJ2-7; D is unresolved. The CDR3 extends over 11 amino acids. The germline V gene has CDR1 SGHNT and CDR2 YENEEA. V lost 4 bases to trimming and J lost 3 bases, with 4 bases between them. CDR3 DNA, as far as it was read: TGTGCCAGCAGCTACTACTACGAG. Its protein is CASSYYYE. The whole CDR3 region reads CASSYYYEQYF.

Of note for this clone: The CDR3 is cut off 3 residues early in the read; its end comes from the germline J gene. The rearrangement joins TRBV20-1 to TRBJ2-7; TRBD2 matches 11 bases. Trimming removed 5 bases from V and 5 bases from J; junction bases left unmatched: 5. Germline V CDR1 and CDR2: DFQATT, SNEGSKA (reference sequence). The CDR3 has 13 residues. The CDR3 is CSASLAGGNEQYF. CDR3 DNA (partial): TGCAGTGCTTCATTAGCGGGAGGGAACGAG.

CDR3 region: CSARRLAGNQETQYF. CDR3 DNA, as far as it was read: TGCAGTGCTAGGAGACTAGCGGGAAACCAAGAGACG. V is TRBV20-1 and J is TRBJ2-3; 11 nucleotides align to TRBD2. With the read ending 3 residues before the CDR3 end, the germline J gene is used to fill in that end. Per the germline V gene, CDR1 is DFQATT and CDR2 is SNEGSKA (reference sequence). The CDR3 has 15 residues.

Note on this clone: From the germline J gene comes the end of the CDR3, since the read stops 3 residues before it. This chain connects TRBV20-1 to TRBJ2-7; TRBD1 agrees at 7 bases. Germline V gene sequence: CDR1 DFQATT, CDR2 SNEGSKA (reference sequence). This CDR3 comprises 14 residues. The J segment lost 0 bases and the V segment lost 5 bases, leaving 7 bases of the junction unmatched. The sequenced CDR3 bases are TGCAGTGCTGTGGGGGACAGCCTCTCCTACGAG. This gives the protein CSAVGDSLSYE. The entire CDR3 protein reads CSAVGDSLSYEQYF.

With respect to this clone: The read falls 3 residues short of the CDR3 end, and the missing part is taken from the germline J gene. The chain combines TRBV20-1 with TRBJ2-5; tentative D call: TRBD2 (5 bases). Trimming removed 3 bases at V and 4 bases at J, with 12 bases between. Per germline, CDR1 DFQATT and CDR2 SNEGSKA (reference sequence). The CDR3 covers 13 residues. Incomplete CDR3 DNA: TGCAGTGCTAGCCCAGCTAGCCGAGAGACC. Its translation: CSASPASRET. The entire CDR3 protein is CSASPASRETQYF.

To note about this clone: The sequence runs out 3 residues before the end of the CDR3; the remainder is reconstructed from the germline J gene. The chain has TRBV2 and TRBJ2-7; 8 nucleotides agree with TRBD2. CDR1 and CDR2 from the germline V gene are SNHLY and FYNNEI. The CDR3 runs 13 residues. Trimming removed 11 bases from V and 5 bases from J; junction bases left unmatched: 11. The CDR3 is CARQRERGHEQYF. Partial CDR3 DNA: TGTGCCCGGCAGCGGGAGCGGGGGCACGAG.

The DNA read from the CDR3 is TGTGCCTGGACGACAGGGGGCTTCTACGAG. Translation: CAWTTGGFYE. The whole CDR3 protein reads CAWTTGGFYEQYF. V and J are TRBV30 and TRBJ2-7; TRBD1 agrees at 10 bases. The CDR3 extends 3 residues past the end of the read, so its final part is completed from the germline J gene. J lost 3 bases, V lost 4 bases, and 3 bases had no gene match. This CDR3 spans 13 amino acids. The germline CDR1 and CDR2 sequences are GTSNPN and SVGIG (reference sequence).

Of note for this clone: The CDR3 extends 3 residues past the end of the read, so its final part is completed from the germline J gene. V and J are TRBV6-2 or TRBV6-3 and TRBJ1-5; the D gene is possibly TRBD1 (6 bases). Trimming cost V 6 bases and J 6 bases, with 12 bases left between them. The CDR3 runs 13 residues. Germline CDR1 and CDR2: MNHEY and SVGEGT. Here the CDR3 reads CASSGQGSQPQHF. The CDR3 DNA, read in part, is TGTGCCAGCAGCGGGCAGGGGAGTCAGCCC.

As concerns this clone: Coverage ceases 3 residues before the CDR3 finishes, and the germline J gene fills in the end. This sequence joins TRBV7-3 and TRBJ2-3, with TRBD2 matching 8 bases. CDR3 length: 14 amino acids. The J segment lost 0 bases and the V segment lost 4 bases, leaving 0 bases of the junction unmatched. Looked up from germline, CDR1 is SGHTA and CDR2 is FQGTGA. The CDR3: CASSSSGSTDTQYF. CDR3 DNA, as far as it was read: TGTGCCAGCAGCTCTAGCGGGAGCACAGATACG.

Comment on this clone: The read terminates 3 residues before the CDR3 end, so the remaining end is supplied by the germline J gene. The genes are TRBV4-1 and TRBJ2-3; the match to TRBD1 covers 9 bases. Trimming removed 6 bases from V and 4 bases from J; junction bases left unmatched: 8. The CDR3 is made up of 15 amino acids. Per germline, CDR1 MGHRA and CDR2 YSYEKL. The CDR3 reads CASRDRDRDPDTQYF. The sequenced part of the CDR3 DNA is TGCGCCAGCAGAGACCGGGACAGGGACCCAGATACG.

In regard to this clone: The sequence runs out 3 residues before the end of the CDR3; the remainder is reconstructed from the germline J gene. The chain uses TRBV2 and TRBJ2-3; TRBD2 agrees at 9 bases. The CDR3 sequence is 15 residues long. The junction had 8 bases not matched to a gene; V was cut back by 7 bases and J by 3 bases. The germline gives CDR1 SNHLY, CDR2 FYNNEI. CDR3 in amino acids: CASKRLAVRTDTQYF. The covered CDR3 bases are TGTGCCAGCAAACGACTAGCGGTAAGAACAGATACG.

About this clone: The read terminates 3 residues ahead of where the CDR3 ends, so the germline J gene completes it. The J gene is TRBJ2-1, the V gene TRBV5-1; weak D call: TRBD1 (5 bases). Germline V gene sequence: CDR1 SGHRS, CDR2 YFSETQ. CDR3 size: 14 residues. V was trimmed by 4 bases and J by 5 bases, leaving 13 bases between them. CDR3 in amino acids: CASSLQGDHNEQFF. CDR3 DNA, as far as it was read: TGCGCCAGCAGCCTCCAAGGGGATCACAATGAG.

The CDR3 sequence is CASSPVNARSTTEAFF. The part of the CDR3 DNA that was read is TGTGCCAGCTCACCAGTAAACGCCAGGTCGACAACTGAA. The chain couples TRBV18 to TRBJ1-1, with D hard to call. The sequence runs out 3 residues before the end of the CDR3; the remainder is reconstructed from the germline J gene. The CDR3 has 16 amino acids. The V end was cut by 2 bases, the J end by 5 bases, with 18 bases between. The V gene's germline CDR1 is KGHSH and CDR2 LQKENI.

Comments on this clone: The read stops 3 residues short of the end of the CDR3; the missing end is completed from the germline J gene. The gene calls are TRBV30 and TRBJ1-1; unclear D gene. V lost 0 bases and J lost 4, with 15 bases in between. This CDR3 is 15 amino acids long. CDR1 is GTSNPN and CDR2 is SVGIG in the germline V gene (reference sequence). CDR3 DNA, as far as it was read: TGTGCCTGGAGTGTACGGGGTGGCGGGTCCACTGAA. Protein product: CAWSVRGGGSTE. The entire CDR3 reads CAWSVRGGGSTEAFF.

Notes on this clone: With the read ending 3 residues before the CDR3 end, the germline J gene is used to fill in that end. The rearrangement links TRBV20-1 to TRBJ1-2; the D is unclear. There are 11 residues in the CDR3. Germline V gives CDR1 DFQATT, CDR2 SNEGSKA (reference sequence). The DNA read from the CDR3 is TGCAGTGCCATCGACTCGATCGGC. It is translated as CSAIDSIG. The whole CDR3 protein reads CSAIDSIGYTF.

About this clone: The read stops 3 residues short of the end of the CDR3; the missing end is completed from the germline J gene. The chain couples TRBV7-2 to TRBJ2-7, with 7 bases matching TRBD2. The CDR3 totals 14 residues. V gave up 4 bases and J gave up 4 bases; unmatched junction bases: 7. From germline, CDR1 is SGHTA and CDR2 FQGNSA. Here the CDR3 reads CASSSSGGRYEQYF. The sequenced part of the CDR3 DNA is TGTGCCAGCAGCTCTAGCGGTGGTAGGTACGAG.

For this clone: The read is 3 residues too short to cover the CDR3 end, so that end is filled in from the germline J gene. The rearrangement uses TRBV6-4 and TRBJ2-7; 7 positions match TRBD2. The length of the CDR3 is 16 residues. Germline CDR1 and CDR2: MRHNA and SNTAGT. The V segment lost 2 bases and the J segment 6 bases; nucleotides outside the gene matches: 13. The CDR3 sequence is CASSDPELATDGEQYF. Incomplete CDR3 DNA: TGTGCCAGCAGTGACCCGGAACTAGCGACAGACGGCGAG.

For this clone: The read ends 3 residues shy of where the CDR3 ends; the end is completed using the germline J gene. The rearrangement uses TRBV2 and TRBJ2-2, with D perhaps TRBD1 (5 bases). The CDR3 totals 13 residues. From germline, CDR1 is SNHLY and CDR2 FYNNEI. CDR3 bases read: TGTGCCAGCAGTCAGGGATGGGCTGAAAAG. Its protein product is CASSQGWAEK. From start to end, the CDR3 is CASSQGWAEKLFF. Using reference TRBV2 and TRBJ2-2 for the parts outside the CDR3, the full variable domain is EPEVTQTPSHQVTQMGQEVILRCVPISNHLYFYWYRQILGQKVEFLVSFYNNEISEKSEIFDDQFSVERPDGSNFTLKIRSTKLEDSAMYFCASSQGWAEKLFFGEGSRLTVL.

Of note for this clone: The read comes to an end 3 residues before the CDR3 does, leaving the germline J gene to fill in the end. This chain uses TRBV20-1 with TRBJ2-7; D is perhaps TRBD2 (6 bases). The length of the CDR3 is 13 residues. V was cut by 5 bases and J by 4 bases, with 15 bases left in between. CDR1 and CDR2 (germline): DFQATT, SNEGSKA (reference sequence). This CDR3 is CSAGTVRRYEQYF. CDR3 DNA, as far as it was read: TGCAGTGCTGGGACTGTCAGACGGTACGAG.

About this clone itself: The CDR3 goes on 3 residues after the read ends, and that part is filled in from the germline J gene. The J gene is TRBJ1-1, the V gene TRBV6-1, with unresolved D. This CDR3 has 13 residues. V was shortened by 2 bases and J by 1 base, with 5 bases between the two germline ends. The V gene's germline CDR1 is MNHNS and CDR2 SASEGT. CDR3: CASSEQGNTEAFF. The covered CDR3 bases are TGTGCCAGCAGTGAACAAGGGAACACTGAA.